Each of the 20 T cell receptor beta chains below was sequenced from the same sample in a study of T cell changes during pregnancy in multiple sclerosis. The repertoire was sequenced with immunoSEQ multiplex PCR; TCRdb's copy has only in-frame clones and lacks some. The sample contains tens of thousands of clones, about 90% of which appear only once. The sample here was CD4+ T cells from peripheral blood mononuclear cells, taken in the third trimester of pregnancy. The receptor source for this set is a female donor with multiple sclerosis, enrolled in a pregnancy study.

V gene TRBV29-1 combines with J gene TRBJ1-1; D call uncertain. With 6 bases removed from V and 6 bases from J, the gap between germline ends came to 20 bases. The CDR3 extends over 14 amino acids. From germline, CDR1 is SQVTM and CDR2 ANQGSEA. CDR3 region: CSVPAPGNWAEAFF. In DNA form, the CDR3 reads TGCAGCGTCCCGGCTCCGGGGAATTGGGCTGAAGCTTTCTTT. The full variable domain, rest sourced from reference TRBV29-1 and TRBJ1-1, is SAVISQKPSRDICQRGTSLTIQCQVDSQVTMMFWYRQQPGQSLTLIATANQGSEATYESGFVIDKFPISRPNLTFSTLTVSNMSPEDSSIYLCSVPAPGNWAEAFFGQGTRLTVV.

This chain uses TRBV19 with TRBJ2-3; a possible D gene is TRBD1 (6 bases). CDR1 is LNHDA and CDR2 is SQIVND in the germline V gene (reference sequence). Deletions cut 5 bases from V and 2 bases from J, with 11 bases between. The CDR3 totals 14 residues. CDR3 DNA: TGTGCCAGTAGTGACGGACAGTACACAGATACGCAGTATTTT. Its translation is CASSDGQYTDTQYF.

The V call is TRBV6-1, the J call TRBJ1-4, with unresolved D. Germline V gene data show CDR1 as MNHNS and CDR2 as SASEGT. CDR3 length equals 14 residues. V lost 7 bases to trimming and J lost 5 bases, with 14 bases between them. CDR3: CASNSAGVNEKLFF. The CDR3 region has the DNA TGTGCCAGCAACTCGGCAGGCGTGAATGAAAAACTGTTTTTT.

The chain couples TRBV7-8 to TRBJ1-2; tentative D call: TRBD1 (5 bases). V was clipped by 1 base and J by 3 bases, with 18 bases between them. The germline CDR1 and CDR2 sequences are SGHVS and FQNEAQ. This CDR3 contains 17 residues. In nucleotides, the CDR3 is TGTGCCAGCAGCTTAGAGGTCGGTGTGGGGGGAGACTATGGCTACACCTTC. Its protein is CASSLEVGVGGDYGYTF.

This sequence joins TRBV18 and TRBJ2-5; D is perhaps TRBD1 (6 bases). V was shortened by 4 bases and J by 1 base, with 16 bases between the two germline ends. The CDR3 totals 16 residues. Germline V gene data show CDR1 as KGHSH and CDR2 as LQKENI. CDR3 in amino acids: CASSLDRFNPQETQYF. CDR3 sequence (DNA): TGTGCCAGCTCACTGGACAGATTCAATCCCCAAGAGACCCAGTACTTC.

The rearrangement links TRBV11-2 to TRBJ1-2; 7 nucleotides match TRBD1. With V trimmed by 7 bases and J by 0 bases, 5 bases remained unmatched. There are 14 residues in the CDR3. The germline V gene encodes CDR1 SGHAT and CDR2 FQNNGV. The DNA of the CDR3 is TGTGCCAGCACGGAAGGGACAGCTAACTATGGCTACACCTTC. Residues: CASTEGTANYGYTF. Based on the CDR3 plus reference TRBV11-2 and TRBJ1-2, the full variable domain is EAGVAQSPRYKIIEKRQSVAFWCNPISGHATLYWYQQILGQGPKLLIQFQNNGVVDDSQLPKDRFSAERLKGVDSTLKIQPAKLEDSAVYLCASTEGTANYGYTFGSGTRLTVV.

The chain combines TRBV11-2 with TRBJ2-3; 9 bases line up with TRBD2. V was pared by 4 bases and J by 3 bases, with 11 bases of the junction left unmatched. Germline V gene data show CDR1 as SGHAT and CDR2 as FQNNGV. The CDR3 covers 17 residues. The CDR3 coding sequence is TGTGCCAGCAGCTCCGGGAGCGGGGGGACCAATACAGATACGCAGTATTTT. This sequence encodes CASSSGSGGTNTDTQYF. Looking up the rest from reference TRBV11-2 and TRBJ2-3 gives the full variable domain: EAGVAQSPRYKIIEKRQSVAFWCNPISGHATLYWYQQILGQGPKLLIQFQNNGVVDDSQLPKDRFSAERLKGVDSTLKIQPAKLEDSAVYLCASSSGSGGTNTDTQYFGPGTRLTVL.

The chain uses TRBV4-2 and TRBJ2-7, with D perhaps matching TRBD2 (6 bases). This CDR3 has 17 residues. Trimming cost V 0 bases and J 4 bases, with 19 bases left between them. Germline V CDR1 and CDR2: LGHNA, YNFKEQ. The CDR3 spells CASSQETSSLASYEQYF. The CDR3 DNA sequence: TGTGCCAGCAGCCAAGAAACAAGTTCACTAGCATCTTACGAGCAGTACTTC.

The V and J genes are TRBV4-2 and TRBJ1-2; no definite D call. Per the germline V gene, CDR1 is LGHNA and CDR2 is YNFKEQ. V dropped 1 base and J dropped 2 bases, with 11 bases sitting between them. The CDR3 covers 15 residues. CDR3 in amino acids: CASSQVIRGNYGYTF. The CDR3, as DNA: TGTGCCAGCAGCCAAGTGATCAGAGGAAACTATGGCTACACCTTC.

The gene calls are TRBV5-1 and TRBJ2-3; 7 bases match TRBD1. The V segment lost 2 bases and the J segment 5 bases; nucleotides outside the gene matches: 2. CDR1 and CDR2 (germline): SGHRS, YFSETQ. The CDR3 loop spans 13 amino acids. As DNA, the CDR3 is TGCGCCAGCAGCTTACAGGGGCGAGATACGCAGTATTTT. Its protein product is CASSLQGRDTQYF. The full variable domain, rest sourced from reference TRBV5-1 and TRBJ2-3, is KAGVTQTPRYLIKTRGQQVTLSCSPISGHRSVSWYQQTPGQGLQFLFEYFSETQRNKGNFPGRFSGRQFSNSRSEMNVSTLELGDSALYLCASSLQGRDTQYFGPGTRLTVL.

The rearrangement links TRBV10-3 to TRBJ1-4; TRBD1 aligns across 9 bases. CDR1 ENHRY and CDR2 SYGVKD come from the germline V gene. The CDR3 loop spans 17 amino acids. V was clipped by 1 base and J by 7 bases; unmatched bases: 10. The CDR3 DNA reads TGTGCCATCAGTGAGTTGCTCTCCGGGACAGGGATTGAAAAACTGTTTTTT. It is translated as CAISELLSGTGIEKLFF.

V is TRBV11-2 and J is TRBJ2-1; the D gene is possibly TRBD1 (5 bases). This CDR3 contains 15 residues. Germline V gene sequence: CDR1 SGHAT, CDR2 FQNNGV. V was pared by 2 bases and J by 4 bases, with 12 bases between. The CDR3 sequence: CASSLMQGMYNEQFF. CDR3 sequence (DNA): TGTGCCAGCAGCTTAATGCAGGGTATGTACAATGAGCAGTTCTTC.

This rearrangement joins TRBV30 to TRBJ2-2; tentative D call: TRBD2 (6 bases). The CDR3 extends over 15 amino acids. The germline V gene encodes CDR1 GTSNPN and CDR2 SVGIG (reference sequence). With 4 bases removed from V and 1 base from J, the gap between germline ends came to 13 bases. CDR3 in amino acids: CAWTGTFLNTGELFF. The CDR3 coding sequence is TGTGCCTGGACCGGGACTTTTTTGAACACCGGGGAGCTGTTTTTT. The whole variable domain, filled in from reference TRBV30 and TRBJ2-2, reads SQTIHQWPATLVQPVGSPLSLECTVEGTSNPNLYWYRQAAGRGLQLLFYSVGIGQISSEVPQNLSASRPQDRQFILSSKKLLLSDSGFYLCAWTGTFLNTGELFFGEGSRLTVL.

The chain combines TRBV19 with TRBJ2-1, with 11 bases fitting TRBD2. The CDR3 covers 14 residues. Losses at the gene ends were 5 bases for V and 10 bases for J; bases not matched to a gene: 7. Germline lookup yields CDR1 LNHDA and CDR2 SQIVND (reference sequence). CDR3 sequence: CASSSGTSGQEQFF. The CDR3 bases are TGTGCCAGTAGTTCCGGGACTAGCGGCCAAGAGCAGTTCTTC.

The chain carries TRBV7-9 and TRBJ2-6; TRBD2 is a possible D gene (6 bases). V gave up 11 bases and J gave up 1 base, with 12 bases separating them. This CDR3 comprises 14 residues. Germline V gene sequence: CDR1 SEHNR, CDR2 FQNEAQ (reference sequence). As DNA, the CDR3 is TGTGCCCGGGAGCTCGAGTCTGGGGCCAACGTCCTGACTTTC. Its protein is CARELESGANVLTF. Complete variable domain (other parts from reference TRBV7-9 and TRBJ2-6): DTGVSQNPRHKITKRGQNVTFRCDPISEHNRLYWYRQTLGQGPEFLTYFQNEAQLEKSRLLSDRFSAERPKGSFSTLEIQRTEQGDSAMYLCARELESGANVLTFGAGSRLTVL.

This chain links TRBV12-5 with TRBJ1-1; 9 nucleotides align to TRBD1. The CDR3 spans 16 residues. Germline-derived CDR1 and CDR2 are LGHNT and FRNRAP. The junction had 13 bases not matched to a gene; V was cut back by 6 bases and J by 5 bases. CDR3 bases: TGTGCTAGTGGCTCCGGGACAGGGCTTTGGGGGACTGAAGCTTTCTTT. As protein: CASGSGTGLWGTEAFF.

This chain uses TRBV10-3 with TRBJ1-2; no definite D call. V was clipped by 0 bases and J by 2 bases, with 7 bases between them. CDR1 and CDR2 (germline): ENHRY, SYGVKD. CDR3 length: 14 amino acids. CDR3 sequence (DNA): TGTGCCATCAGTGAGTCGCCAGTGAACTATGGCTACACCTTC. It codes for CAISESPVNYGYTF.

V is TRBV11-2 and J is TRBJ1-1; unclear D gene. Per the germline V gene, CDR1 is SGHAT and CDR2 is FQNNGV. Trimming cost V 5 bases and J 6 bases, with 22 bases left between them. CDR3 length: 16 amino acids. CDR3 in amino acids: CASSQAGVLTIPEAFF. CDR3 nucleotide sequence: TGTGCCAGCAGCCAGGCTGGTGTCTTAACCATCCCTGAAGCTTTCTTT. Supplemented by reference TRBV11-2 and TRBJ1-1, the full variable domain reads EAGVAQSPRYKIIEKRQSVAFWCNPISGHATLYWYQQILGQGPKLLIQFQNNGVVDDSQLPKDRFSAERLKGVDSTLKIQPAKLEDSAVYLCASSQAGVLTIPEAFFGQGTRLTVV.

V gene TRBV6-1 combines with J gene TRBJ2-7, with D maybe TRBD2 (6 bases). The CDR3 is made up of 15 amino acids. Trimming stripped 1 base from V and 1 base from J, with 11 bases between. The V gene's germline CDR1 is MNHNS and CDR2 SASEGT. CDR3 region: CASSEGTTPSYEQYF. DNA of the CDR3: TGTGCCAGCAGTGAAGGGACTACTCCTTCCTACGAGCAGTACTTC.

The gene calls are TRBV25-1 and TRBJ1-2; D not resolved. The germline V and J ends were trimmed by 3 bases and 7 bases, with 18 bases remaining between them. This CDR3 contains 15 residues. The V gene's germline CDR1 is MGHDK and CDR2 SYGVNS. Here the CDR3 DNA reads TGTGCCAGCAGTGAGTTTAACCCTACCGGAGTTGGCTACACCTTC. It yields the protein CASSEFNPTGVGYTF.